This T cell receptor beta chain was sequenced for a study of Ad26.COV2.S vaccination and SARS-CoV-2 variants. The study, taken as a whole, reports: Substantial post-vaccination breadth of spike-specific CD8+ and CD4+ T cell responses was reported. Researchers cautioned that TCR breadth and depth analyses may have underestimated total T cell responses.

The treatment: 15 to 20 received Ad26.COV2.S at low or high dose, single or two shots; 5 received placebo; per-sample allocation not given. Samples came from day 63 after the first vaccine or placebo injection. An Ad26 vector that expressed Wuhan-strain SARS-CoV-2 spike constituted the vaccine. Assay: immunoSEQ multiplex PCR; the TCRdb copy retains only in-frame clones and omits some. There are fewer than 400,000 clones in the sample; 75% to 90% occur only once, and 1.9% lies in the top ten. There are 15 residues in the CDR3. V lost 3 bases and J lost 2; bases outside the gene matches: 6. Germline CDR1 and CDR2: KGHSH and LQKENI. On this clone itself: The antigen is unknown.

This chain connects TRBV18 to TRBJ2-7, with 8 bases fitting TRBD1. This clonotype originated in a person aged 18-60 years who received the Ad26.COV2.S COVID-19 vaccine or a placebo. The specimen comprised peripheral blood, sampled in a trial of Ad26.COV2.S vaccine versus placebo. The CDR3, as DNA: TGTGCCAGCTCACCGACCGGGACAGGCACCTACGAGCAGTACTTC. Its translation is CASSPTGTGTYEQYF.